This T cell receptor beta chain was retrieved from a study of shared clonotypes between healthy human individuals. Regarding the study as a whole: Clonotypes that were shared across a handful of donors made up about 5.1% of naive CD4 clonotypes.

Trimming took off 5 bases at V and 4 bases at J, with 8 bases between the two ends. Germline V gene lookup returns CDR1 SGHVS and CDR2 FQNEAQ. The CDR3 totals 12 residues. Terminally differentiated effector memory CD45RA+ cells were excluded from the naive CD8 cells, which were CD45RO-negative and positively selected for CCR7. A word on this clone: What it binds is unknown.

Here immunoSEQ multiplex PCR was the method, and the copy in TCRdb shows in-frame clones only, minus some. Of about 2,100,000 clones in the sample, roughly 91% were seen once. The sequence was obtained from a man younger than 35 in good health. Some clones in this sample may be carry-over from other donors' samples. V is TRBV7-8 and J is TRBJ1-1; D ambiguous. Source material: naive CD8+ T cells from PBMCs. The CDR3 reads CASSPPGTEAFF. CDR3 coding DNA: TGTGCCAGCAGCCCCCCGGGCACTGAAGCTTTCTTT.